These 11 T cell receptor beta chains were all obtained from the same sample, sequenced in a study of blood T cell repertoires in COVID-19. The data were produced by immunoSEQ multiplex PCR, yet TCRdb's version contains in-frame clones alone and is incomplete. The sample carries a few hundred thousand clones, 86% recorded once. Sequencing used peripheral blood. These receptors all come from a man in his late teens or twenties with active or convalescent COVID-19.

The genes are TRBV28 and TRBJ1-2; 8 positions agree with TRBD1. This CDR3 has 13 amino acids. V dropped 6 bases and J dropped 6; count of bases not matched to a gene: 6. Germline CDR1 is MDHEN and CDR2 is SYDVKM. CDR3 nucleotides: TGTGCCAGCAGAGCGCAGGGGGCGGATGGCTACACCTTC. This codes for CASRAQGADGYTF.

The chain recombines TRBV28 with TRBJ1-4; the D is unclear. CDR3 length equals 16 residues. The germline V gene encodes CDR1 MDHEN and CDR2 SYDVKM. V was shortened by 7 bases and J by 2 bases, with 17 bases between the two germline ends. This CDR3 reads CASTAFIGLTNEKLFF. The CDR3 DNA reads TGTGCCAGCACCGCCTTTATTGGGCTTACTAATGAAAAACTGTTTTTT. The variable domain in full, completed from reference TRBV28 and TRBJ1-4, reads DVKVTQSSRYLVKRTGEKVFLECVQDMDHENMFWYRQDPGLGLRLIYFSYDVKMKEKGDIPEGYSVSREKKERFSLILESASTNQTSMYLCASTAFIGLTNEKLFFGSGTQLSVL.

Here the CDR3 reads CASSLSVNTEAFF. The CDR3 region has the DNA TGTGCCAGCAGCTTATCCGTGAACACTGAAGCTTTCTTT. The gene calls are TRBV7-8 and TRBJ1-1; D not resolved. The CDR3 spans 13 residues. V shed 2 bases and J shed 0 bases, with 4 bases lying between them. Germline V CDR1 and CDR2: SGHVS, FQNEAQ.

The chain joins TRBV27 to TRBJ1-4; TRBD1 aligns across 8 bases. The junction had 5 bases not matched to a gene; V was cut back by 4 bases and J by 7 bases. This CDR3 region has 14 residues. Germline V CDR1 and CDR2: MNHEY, SMNVEV (reference sequence). CDR3 bases: TGTGCCAGCAGTTCTTTCCAGGGGGCTGAAAAACTGTTTTTT. It translates to CASSSFQGAEKLFF.

For the CDR3, the DNA is TGTGCCAGCAGCGCCGGGTTAAACAATCAGCCCCAGCATTTT. Residues: CASSAGLNNQPQHF. This rearrangement joins TRBV9 to TRBJ1-5, with unresolved D. Germline CDR1 is SGDLS and CDR2 is YYNGEE. V was pared by 3 bases and J by 3 bases, with 10 bases between. The CDR3 is made up of 14 amino acids.

The CDR3 region is CASSSTGSGNIQYF. In DNA form, the CDR3 reads TGTGCCAGCAGCTCTACAGGGTCCGGAAACATTCAGTACTTC. The rearrangement uses TRBV5-4 and TRBJ2-4; tentative D call: TRBD1 (6 bases). This CDR3 has 14 amino acids. V was shortened by 3 bases and J by 6 bases, with 13 bases between the two germline ends. CDR1 is SGHNT, CDR2 YYREEE, per germline (reference sequence).

The rearrangement joins TRBV29-1 to TRBJ1-2; 7 nucleotides match TRBD1. Germline trimming cut 8 bases from V and 6 bases from J; bases unmatched to any gene: 18. The CDR3 is 15 residues long. CDR1 is SQVTM, CDR2 ANQGSEA, per germline. This chain's CDR3 is CSTRQGEVLWNGYTF. The CDR3, as DNA: TGCAGCACCAGACAGGGAGAGGTTCTATGGAATGGCTACACCTTC.

This clone was counted only a few times. Written as DNA, the CDR3 is TGTGCCAGCCGACAGGGGAACACTGAAGCTTTCTTT. Amino acids: CASRQGNTEAFF. The chain employs TRBV2 and TRBJ1-1; TRBD1 matches 7 bases. The junction had 1 base not matched to a gene; V was cut back by 8 bases and J by 1 base. The germline CDR1 and CDR2 sequences are SNHLY and FYNNEI. The CDR3 covers 12 residues.

The chain joins TRBV6-2 or TRBV6-3 to TRBJ2-7; a weak D match, TRBD1 (6 bases). Germline CDR1 is MNHEY and CDR2 is SVGEGT. CDR3 length: 15 residues. Trimming shortened V by 5 bases and J by 6 bases, and 20 bases separated the two germline ends. The DNA of the CDR3 is TGTGCCAGCAGTCGGACACCCACAGGGTCCGGCGAGCAGTACTTC. It codes for CASSRTPTGSGEQYF.

The chain joins TRBV18 to TRBJ2-3; no firm D call. Trimming left V 3 bases short and J 0 bases short, with 7 bases between. Germline CDR1 KGHSH, CDR2 LQKENI. This CDR3 comprises 14 residues. The CDR3 bases are TGTGCCAGCTCACCGCGGCAGAGCACAGATACGCAGTATTTT. This gives the protein CASSPRQSTDTQYF.

The rearrangement uses TRBV18 and TRBJ1-1; 9 nucleotides align to TRBD1. With V trimmed by 4 bases and J by 0 bases, 15 bases remained unmatched. The CDR3 is made up of 19 amino acids. The germline CDR1 and CDR2 sequences are KGHSH and LQKENI. The CDR3 sequence is CASSRRMSGTGSMNTEAFF. In nucleotides, the CDR3 is TGTGCCAGCTCACGGCGGATGTCAGGGACAGGGTCGATGAACACTGAAGCTTTCTTT.